This TCR beta chain was sequenced in a study of blood T cell repertoires in COVID-19 (dated by TCRdb to about 2020). Looking at the study overall: The collaborator samples originated in the United States, Italy and Spain and spanned the acute and convalescent phases of COVID-19. Deeply sampled blood TCRbeta repertoires from subjects exposed to, actively infected with, or recovered from COVID-19 were included in the dataset. A freely available public database, intended as a resource for researchers studying the immune response to SARS-CoV-2, is where the repertoires were released. The material from the prospective study consisted of cDNA or gDNA derived from T cells, B-cell-depleted T cells, or PBMCs. The samples were drawn from two sources: the first 160 participants of the ongoing ImmuneRACE study, and 1,200 or so subjects contributed by 6 global collaborators. Where HLA class I and class II types were available, the types were taken from metadata supplied by the sample provider, not from assay-based typing. The sample metadata nearly always contained a de-identified subject ID, COVID-19 status, age in years and sex.

General study outcomes and caveats: Clinical and demographic metadata were provided uncurated, with the amount varying by source and participant.

Samples from volunteer blood donors who had recovered from COVID-19 were contributed by a second Seattle source. Collaborating institutions collected whole blood in K2EDTA tubes following their own protocols. For TCRbeta analysis, collaborator samples were shipped as frozen whole blood, as isolated PBMCs, or as DNA extracted from either sample type. TCRbeta CDR3 regions were amplified from genomic DNA by means of the immunoSEQ Assay, a bias-controlled multiplex PCR. On the authors' methods: Nucleated cell counts per sample were estimated from amplification of reference gene primers within the assay. To quantify the absolute abundance of each unique TCRbeta CDR3 rearrangement, sequence reads were collapsed and filtered. Productive Simpson clonality was computed per sample as the square root of Simpson's diversity index over productive rearrangements. Not all clones reach the TCRdb copy of this immuneACCESS table, which keeps in-frame sequences only. Checked studies attribute under half of the gap to unresolved V genes and leave the rest unexplained. V and J calls and clone size are given by that table; D and trimming were obtained from the DNA. The sample yields fewer than 350,000 clones; around 86% were counted once. The ten largest clones represent about 2.2% of the sample.

This clone turned up a few times. This receptor's antigen is unknown. It has no much larger one-base neighbor in the sample; base qualities were not kept. V loses 3 bases at its end and J loses 0 bases; junction bases beyond the gene matches: 4. The CDR3 spans 16 residues, from the cysteine through the phenylalanine. Left in the record is the CDR3 DNA by itself, 48 bases read in frame from the first base. Taken from the germline V gene, the CDR1 and CDR2 loops are KGHSH and LQKENI. The material sequenced was peripheral blood. The TCR originated in a young woman who had recovered from COVID-19. The rearrangement combines TRBV18 with TRBJ1-5, and TRBD1 matches 8 of the central bases. Read as DNA, the sequence is TGTGCCAGCTCACCGGACAGGGCCGATAGCAATCAGCCCCAGCATTTT. This translates into CASSPDRADSNQPQHF.